This TCR beta chain was retrieved from a study of shared clonotypes between healthy human individuals. Looking at the study overall: Participating donors consisted of two women and a few men aged 18 to 49.

At a deep level, the assay was run. The protocol was immunoSEQ multiplex PCR, while the TCRdb copy is restricted to in-frame clones and leaves out a portion. The top ten hold approximately 13% of the sample, which has more than 450,000 clones, approximately 85% seen once. The V and J ends lost 5 bases and 5 bases respectively, with 12 bases between them. The CDR3 length is 14 residues. Looked up from germline, CDR1 is MDHEN and CDR2 is SYDVKM. Sequencing was carried out using PBMCs. The rearrangement uses TRBV28 and TRBJ1-4; D remains ambiguous. The sequence derives from a woman aged 40 to 50 in good health. Some clones in this sample may be carry-over from other donors' samples. The CDR3 DNA is TGTGCCAGCAGTCCATCGGGTCTCAATGAAAAACTGTTTTTT. Amino acid sequence: CASSPSGLNEKLFF.